These 22 T cell receptor beta chains originate from one sample sequenced in a study of control samples from healthy donors and cancer patients. TCRdb keeps only in-frame clones here, not all; method: immunoSEQ multiplex PCR. The sample has about 96,000 clones; 80% to 95% are singletons. Sequencing input: blood. These TCRs come from a man aged 18 to 30 in good health.

This clone was recorded once. V gene TRBV15 combines with J gene TRBJ1-6; 7 bases are shared with TRBD1. CDR3 size: 21 residues. CDR1 and CDR2 from the germline V gene are LNHNV and YYDKDF (reference sequence). The V gene end was trimmed by 6 bases and the J gene end by 8 bases; junction bases not matched to a gene: 28. CDR3 amino acids: CATRGARGSLGFPGIDSPLHF. Here the CDR3 DNA reads TGTGCCACCAGGGGAGCCAGGGGGAGCTTGGGGTTTCCAGGCATAGATTCACCCCTCCACTTT.

The chain couples TRBV5-1 to TRBJ1-1; D gene uncertain. V was clipped by 0 bases and J by 4 bases, with 13 bases between them. Germline V CDR1 and CDR2: SGHRS, YFSETQ. The CDR3 extends over 15 amino acids. The DNA of the CDR3 is TGCGCCAGCAGCTTGGTCTCCGGGTGGTCCACTGAAGCTTTCTTT. Translating it yields CASSLVSGWSTEAFF.

This chain joins TRBV14 and TRBJ2-6, with TRBD1 as a possible D gene (5 bases). V was pared by 4 bases and J by 0 bases, with 16 bases between. Germline V gene sequence: CDR1 SGHDN, CDR2 FVKESK. CDR3 size: 18 residues. The CDR3: CASSPLGRESSGANVLTF. CDR3 DNA sequence: TGTGCCAGCAGCCCCCTGGGCAGGGAAAGCTCTGGGGCCAACGTCCTGACTTTC. The variable domain in full, with the rest retrieved from reference TRBV14 and TRBJ2-6, is EAGVTQFPSHSVIEKGQTVTLRCDPISGHDNLYWYRRVMGKEIKFLLHFVKESKQDESGMPNNRFLAERTGGTYSTLKVQPAELEDSGVYFCASSPLGRESSGANVLTFGAGSRLTVL.

J is TRBJ2-3 and V is TRBV10-3; D unclear. V lost 4 bases, J lost 2 bases, and 7 bases lay in between. The CDR3 is 13 amino acids. CDR1 is ENHRY and CDR2 is SYGVKD in the germline V gene. Written as DNA, the CDR3 is TGTGCCATCAGTGTTGACATCACAGATACGCAGTATTTT. Translation: CAISVDITDTQYF.

The chain couples TRBV6-6 to TRBJ1-1; D not resolved. Trimming stripped 7 bases from V and 5 bases from J, with 14 bases between. The CDR3 is 13 residues long. Germline CDR1 reads MNHNY; CDR2 reads SVGAGI (reference sequence). Here the CDR3 DNA reads TGTGCCAGCATTGCCGGGCGTTTGACTGAAGCTTTCTTT. This codes for CASIAGRLTEAFF.

The rearrangement joins TRBV2 to TRBJ1-3; the D is unclear. Trimming stripped 4 bases from V and 4 bases from J, with 11 bases between. The CDR3 loop spans 14 amino acids. Germline values: CDR1 SNHLY, CDR2 FYNNEI. The CDR3 DNA reads TGTGCCAGCAGTGGTGGACCGCGCGGAAACACCATATATTTT. It translates to CASSGGPRGNTIYF.

This chain connects TRBV27 to TRBJ2-7, with D perhaps TRBD1 (5 bases). Germline CDR1 reads MNHEY; CDR2 reads SMNVEV (reference sequence). V lost 6 bases, J lost 4 bases, and 16 bases lay in between. The CDR3 has 14 amino acids. CDR3: CASRSRDRAYEQYF. For the CDR3, the DNA is TGTGCCAGCAGGAGCAGGGATCGGGCGTACGAGCAGTACTTC.

This sequence joins TRBV27 and TRBJ1-2; TRBD1 aligns across 8 bases. V shed 5 bases, J shed 8 bases, and the junction held 7 bases outside the gene matches. Germline V gene data show CDR1 as MNHEY and CDR2 as SMNVEV (reference sequence). The CDR3 runs to 13 residues. CDR3 sequence reads: CASSKDRGRGYTF. The CDR3 nucleotides read TGTGCCAGCAGTAAAGACAGGGGACGGGGCTACACCTTC.

V and J are TRBV3-1 (or the pseudogene TRBV3-2) and TRBJ1-2; D is ambiguous. The CDR3 consists of 13 residues. CDR1 is LGHDT, CDR2 YNNKEL, per germline (reference sequence). V was shortened by 2 bases and J by 3 bases, with 7 bases between the two germline ends. Here the CDR3 reads CASSQTEDYGYTF. Written as DNA, the CDR3 is TGTGCCAGCAGCCAAACAGAAGACTATGGCTACACCTTC.

This chain links TRBV10-3 with TRBJ1-2; 9 bases match TRBD1. The CDR3 covers 19 residues. Germline V gene lookup returns CDR1 ENHRY and CDR2 SYGVKD. The V segment lost 8 bases and the J segment 4 bases; nucleotides outside the gene matches: 23. CDR3 loop: CAIRGSGQGQTILGYGYTF. DNA of the CDR3: TGTGCCATCCGGGGTTCGGGACAGGGTCAAACCATCCTCGGCTATGGCTACACCTTC.

V usage is TRBV19 and J usage is TRBJ1-5; 8 nucleotides align to TRBD1. Germline V CDR1 and CDR2: LNHDA, SQIVND (reference sequence). The V gene end was trimmed by 1 base and the J gene end by 5 bases; junction bases not matched to a gene: 13. The CDR3 runs 18 residues. The DNA of the CDR3 is TGTGCCAGTAGTATAGTTGGGGGCAGGGGGCCTGCGGATCAGCCCCAGCATTTT. It codes for CASSIVGGRGPADQPQHF.

The chain combines TRBV3-1 (or the pseudogene TRBV3-2) with TRBJ2-5; D not resolved. The CDR3 sequence is 16 residues long. The V end lost 4 bases, the J end lost 1 base, and 16 bases lay between the germline ends. Germline CDR1 reads LGHDT; CDR2 reads YNNKEL (reference sequence). This chain's CDR3 is CASSPGVFDVQETQYF. The CDR3 coding sequence is TGTGCCAGCAGCCCCGGAGTATTTGATGTCCAAGAGACCCAGTACTTC.

The V call is TRBV25-1, the J call TRBJ2-7; perhaps TRBD2 as D (6 bases). Trimming took 3 bases from V and 3 from J, leaving 12 bases between them. The germline V gene has CDR1 MGHDK and CDR2 SYGVNS. This CDR3 is built from 14 residues. In nucleotides, the CDR3 is TGTGCCAGCAGTGATTCGTTGGGGGGCTACGAGCAGTACTTC. This codes for CASSDSLGGYEQYF.

The rearrangement links TRBV19 to TRBJ2-1; 13 nucleotides agree with TRBD2. Germline loops: CDR1 LNHDA, CDR2 SQIVND (reference sequence). The length of the CDR3 is 16 residues. Trimming took 5 bases from V and 3 from J; bases not matched to a gene: 4. Here the CDR3 DNA reads TGTGCCAGTAGTCTCCGGACTAGCGGGAGCTACAATGAGCAGTTCTTC. Its protein is CASSLRTSGSYNEQFF.

V gene TRBV25-1 combines with J gene TRBJ2-1; TRBD2 aligns across 11 bases. The CDR3 totals 14 residues. Germline trimming cut 6 bases from V and 5 bases from J; bases unmatched to any gene: 3. From germline, CDR1 is MGHDK and CDR2 SYGVNS. DNA for the CDR3: TGTGCCAGCAGGAGACTAGCGGGAAACAATGAGCAGTTCTTC. Translating it yields CASRRLAGNNEQFF. Together with reference TRBV25-1 and TRBJ2-1, the CDR3 gives the full variable domain: EADIYQTPRYLVIGTGKKITLECSQTMGHDKMYWYQQDPGMELHLIHYSYGVNSTEKGDLSSESTVSRIRTEHFPLTLESARPSHTSQYLCASRRLAGNNEQFFGPGTRLTVL.

This clone was observed once. J is TRBJ2-1 and V is TRBV7-9, with D perhaps TRBD2 (5 bases). V was pared by 5 bases and J by 1 base, with 12 bases between. This CDR3 is 15 amino acids long. Germline V gene sequence: CDR1 SEHNR, CDR2 FQNEAQ (reference sequence). This CDR3 reads CASSHRTRSYNEQFF. The CDR3 bases are TGTGCCAGCAGCCATAGAACTAGGTCCTACAATGAGCAGTTCTTC.

This chain joins TRBV6-6 and TRBJ1-2; D remains unclear. Germline V gives CDR1 MNHNY, CDR2 SVGAGI (reference sequence). The length of the CDR3 is 15 residues. The V end lost 11 bases, the J end lost 0 bases, and 19 bases lay between the germline ends. CDR3 residues: CAHMAGYVSNYGYTF. The CDR3 DNA sequence: TGTGCCCACATGGCGGGCTACGTCTCTAACTATGGCTACACCTTC.

V is TRBV12-3 or TRBV12-4 and J is TRBJ1-2, with D maybe TRBD1 (6 bases). This CDR3 has 13 amino acids. V was trimmed by 4 bases and J by 2 bases, leaving 8 bases between them. In nucleotides, the CDR3 is TGTGCCAGCAGTTCGGACAGCAACTATGGCTACACCTTC. This translates into CASSSDSNYGYTF.

V is TRBV5-1 and J is TRBJ2-7, with 9 nucleotides matching TRBD2. The junction had 4 bases not matched to a gene; V was cut back by 0 bases and J by 3 bases. The CDR3 covers 15 residues. CDR1 and CDR2 from the germline V gene are SGHRS and YFSETQ. CDR3 nucleotides: TGCGCCAGCAGCTTGGATCCTAGCGGGGTCTACGAGCAGTACTTC. It is translated as CASSLDPSGVYEQYF. Combining the CDR3 with reference TRBV5-1 and TRBJ2-7 gives the whole variable domain KAGVTQTPRYLIKTRGQQVTLSCSPISGHRSVSWYQQTPGQGLQFLFEYFSETQRNKGNFPGRFSGRQFSNSRSEMNVSTLELGDSALYLCASSLDPSGVYEQYFGPGTRLTVT.

The chain uses TRBV25-1 and TRBJ2-7; perhaps TRBD1 as D (5 bases). The CDR3 spans 12 residues. V was clipped by 5 bases and J by 3 bases, with 8 bases between them. The germline gives CDR1 MGHDK, CDR2 SYGVNS. CDR3 bases: TGTGCCAGCAGTTTTCAGGGCTACGAGCAGTACTTC. Amino acid sequence: CASSFQGYEQYF.

The rearrangement uses TRBV7-2 and TRBJ1-2; D is uncertain. This CDR3 region has 12 residues. V was trimmed by 3 bases and J by 5 bases, leaving 7 bases between them. Germline V gives CDR1 SGHTA, CDR2 FQGNSA. The CDR3 loop is CASSFPTYGYTF. Written as DNA, the CDR3 is TGTGCCAGCAGCTTTCCTACTTATGGCTACACCTTC.

This clone was counted a single time. The rearrangement uses TRBV7-2 and TRBJ2-1; the D is unclear. CDR1 is SGHTA, CDR2 FQGNSA, per germline. The ends were cut back, 2 bases at V and 4 bases at J, with 12 bases in the middle. This CDR3 has 15 residues. CDR3 region: CASSLPVIEYNEQFF. CDR3 DNA sequence: TGTGCCAGCAGCTTACCAGTCATAGAATACAATGAGCAGTTCTTC.